By its share, the clone carrying this T cell receptor beta chain is medium-sized (0.01 to 0.1%). The antigen is unknown. In TCRdb, the reads were re-called with MiXCR into one record per CDR3 protein. The sample records 100,000 to 150,000 distinct CDR3 sequences, 30% to 40% being singletons. This sample is part of a study of T cell repertoires in cytomegalovirus infection. Study at large: Alongside well-studied HLA-B-restricted CMV epitopes, recently identified HLA-C-restricted CMV epitopes were also used. Matching HLA type, along with CMV infection, was indicated by public TCR beta signatures.

The study, taken as a whole, reports: HLA-C-restricted TCR beta clonotypes specific for CMV led the ex vivo response. The study identified carriers of CMV plus the relevant HLA from cumulative public TCR beta family frequency.

Germline CDR1 and CDR2: SGHVS and FQNEAQ. The V gene lost 1 base and the J gene lost 0 bases, with 10 bases spanning the gap. This CDR3 has 16 amino acids. This TCR came from a human donor in good health (CMV status not recorded). Some clones in this sample may be carry-over from other donors' samples. V gene TRBV7-8 combines with J gene TRBJ2-1; D remains ambiguous. The source was CD8+ T cells from cultured PBMCs, collected from culture after CMV antigen stimulation. CDR3 region: CASSLVSGFSYNEQFF. Here the CDR3 DNA reads TGTGCCAGCAGCTTAGTTAGTGGATTCTCCTACAATGAGCAGTTCTTC.